These 3 T cell receptor beta chains were all obtained from the same sample, sequenced in a study of PD-L1 blockade in urothelial cancer. Here immunoSEQ multiplex PCR was the method, and the copy in TCRdb shows in-frame clones only, minus some. The sample shows 70,000 to 75,000 clones, 84% of them seen only once. Sequencing used PBMCs, obtained around atezolizumab (anti-PD-L1) treatment. These TCRs come from a man aged 65-85 years with urothelial cancer.

The rearrangement links TRBV5-4 to TRBJ2-1, with 9 bases lining up with TRBD2. Germline assignment: CDR1 SGHNT and CDR2 YYREEE (reference sequence). The CDR3 covers 17 residues. The trim removed 4 bases at V and 0 bases at J, leaving 8 bases unmatched. The chain's CDR3 is CASSPGLALSSYNEQFF. The CDR3 region has the DNA TGTGCCAGCAGCCCGGGACTAGCCCTGAGCTCCTACAATGAGCAGTTCTTC. Based on the CDR3 plus reference TRBV5-4 and TRBJ2-1, the full variable domain is ETGVTQSPTHLIKTRGQQVTLRCSSQSGHNTVSWYQQALGQGPQFIFQYYREEENGRGNFPPRFSGLQFPNYSSELNVNALELDDSALYLCASSPGLALSSYNEQFFGPGTRLTVL.

The gene calls are TRBV11-1 and TRBJ2-7; D possibly corresponds to TRBD1 (6 bases). V lost 5 bases and J 0 bases, leaving 11 bases between the germline ends. Germline values: CDR1 SGHAT, CDR2 FQDESV (reference sequence). The CDR3 consists of 14 residues. The CDR3 loop reads CASSRETGSYEQYF. In DNA, the CDR3 is TGTGCCAGCAGCAGGGAGACAGGCTCCTACGAGCAGTACTTC.

V usage is TRBV28 and J usage is TRBJ2-2; 8 bases map to TRBD1. This CDR3 has 15 residues. V was pared by 3 bases and J by 4 bases, with 4 bases of the junction left unmatched. The germline V gene encodes CDR1 MDHEN and CDR2 SYDVKM. DNA of the CDR3: TGTGCCAGCAGTTTGACAGGGGCGGGCACCGGGGAGCTGTTTTTT. Its protein product is CASSLTGAGTGELFF. Full variable domain (rest looked up from reference TRBV28 and TRBJ2-2): DVKVTQSSRYLVKRTGEKVFLECVQDMDHENMFWYRQDPGLGLRLIYFSYDVKMKEKGDIPEGYSVSREKKERFSLILESASTNQTSMYLCASSLTGAGTGELFFGEGSRLTVL.